This T cell receptor (beta chain) was identified during a study of blood T cell repertoires in COVID-19. As for the study in general: Sites across the United States, Italy and Spain contributed samples from acute and convalescent COVID-19. Sample material is recorded as cDNA or gDNA derived from T cells, B-cell-depleted T cells, or PBMCs.

Trimming removed 3 bases at V and 0 bases at J, with 15 bases between. CDR3 length: 17 amino acids. Germline V gene lookup returns CDR1 KGHSH and CDR2 LQKENI. Method: immunoSEQ multiplex PCR; TCRdb's copy keeps in-frame clones and lacks some. The repertoire has some 38,000 clones, roughly 92% of them found once; the top ten carry roughly 2%. The sequencing sample was made of peripheral blood. This sequence was found in a middle-aged man with active COVID-19. This chain joins TRBV18 and TRBJ1-3; D possibly corresponds to TRBD1 (5 bases). The CDR3 sequence is CASSPSVGAVSGNTIYF. The CDR3 DNA reads as TGTGCCAGCTCACCCTCCGTAGGGGCTGTCTCTGGAAACACCATATATTTT.